This T cell receptor beta chain was captured by sequencing in a study of blood T cell repertoires in COVID-19 (dated by TCRdb to 2018 to 2020). Regarding the study in general: Samples covering the acute and convalescent phases of COVID-19 were provided by collaborators in the United States, Italy and Spain. A de-identified subject ID, COVID-19 status, age in years and sex were almost always included in the sample metadata. The dataset comprised deeply sampled blood TCRbeta repertoires from subjects exposed to, actively infected with, or recovered from COVID-19. The samples were drawn from the first 160 participants of the ongoing ImmuneRACE study and from some 1,300 subjects provided by 6 global collaborators. Where HLA class I and class II types were available, the types were taken from metadata supplied by the sample provider, not from assay-based typing. The prospective study material was composed of cDNA or gDNA derived from T cells, B-cell-depleted T cells, or PBMCs. The repertoires were released in a freely available public database intended as a resource for research on the immune response to SARS-CoV-2. Study-level results and caveats: The quantity of clinical and demographic metadata differed by source and by participant and was supplied without curation.

Relative to germline, V is missing 6 bases and J is missing 0 bases, with 7 bases of the junction outside any gene match. The germline V gene (reference sequence) specifies MNHEY as CDR1 and SMNVEV as CDR2. From its cysteine to its phenylalanine, the CDR3 spans 17 amino acids. Solely the CDR3 DNA is kept, with 51 bases framed from the first base. TCRbeta CDR3 regions were amplified from genomic DNA by means of the immunoSEQ Assay, a bias-controlled multiplex PCR. The paper's processing steps were these. The number of nucleated cells in each sample was estimated from the amplification of reference gene primers within the assay. To quantify the absolute abundance of each unique TCRbeta CDR3 rearrangement, sequence reads were collapsed and filtered. Productive Simpson clonality was computed per sample as the square root of Simpson's diversity index over productive rearrangements. Drawn from immuneACCESS, this table holds only the in-frame rearrangements with V and J called that TCRdb kept. Clones are partly lost; checked studies trace under half to an unresolved V gene and leave the rest unexplained. That table is the source of V, J and clone size, and D and trimming were worked out from the DNA. This sample comprises around 230,000 clones, roughly four fifths of them detected only once. About 15% of the sample belongs to the ten largest clones.

A word on this clone: The antigen this receptor binds is unknown. It has no much larger one-base neighbor in the sample; base qualities were not kept.

Participants in the prospective study were aged about 18 to 100 years, lived in under 30 United States geographic areas, and enrolled through a virtual design. In the prospective study, participants were assigned to cohorts based on the clinical history participants reported in a screening survey and a study questionnaire. Recovered participants in ImmuneRACE Cohort 3 were defined as having two consecutive negative NP/OP PCR tests, clearance from a healthcare professional, or resolution of symptoms. Each participant in the prospective study had whole blood, serum and a nasopharyngeal or oropharyngeal swab collected by mobile phlebotomists. Additional blood draws and questionnaires over an approximately 2-month period could optionally be provided by prospective study participants. Before DNA extraction, prospective study blood samples were shipped either frozen or at room temperature.

The rearranged segments are TRBV27 and TRBJ2-3; 12 middle bases align to TRBD2. This receptor was taken from a man aged 35 to 55 who had recovered from COVID-19. Input material: PBMCs or T cells enriched from blood (not recorded which). The sequence in DNA is TGTGCCAGCAGACGAATCGGGACTAGCGGGAGCACAGATACGCAGTATTTT. Translation gives CASRRIGTSGSTDTQYF.